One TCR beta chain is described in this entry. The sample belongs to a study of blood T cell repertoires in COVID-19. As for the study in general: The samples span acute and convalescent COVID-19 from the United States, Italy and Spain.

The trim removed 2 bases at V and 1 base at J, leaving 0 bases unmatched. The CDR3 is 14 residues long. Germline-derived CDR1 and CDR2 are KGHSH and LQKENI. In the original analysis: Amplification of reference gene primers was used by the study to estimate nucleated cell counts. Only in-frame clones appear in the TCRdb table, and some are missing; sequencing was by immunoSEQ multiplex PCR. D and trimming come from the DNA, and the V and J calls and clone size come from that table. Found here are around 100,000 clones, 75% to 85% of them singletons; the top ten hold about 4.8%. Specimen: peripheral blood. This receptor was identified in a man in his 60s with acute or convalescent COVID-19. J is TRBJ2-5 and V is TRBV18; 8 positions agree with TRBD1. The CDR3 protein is CASSPTGGQETQYF. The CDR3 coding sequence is TGTGCCAGCTCACCAACAGGGGGCCAAGAGACCCAGTACTTC.